Shown below are 18 T cell receptor beta chains from a single sample sequenced in a study of spatial heterogeneity in lung cancer. TCRdb itself ran the 5' RACE reads through MiXCR, one entry per CDR3 protein. Among 85,000 to 100,000 distinct CDR3 sequences listed, 15% to 20% were seen once. Noted time point: blood at routine non-recurrence follow-up after resection. The sample in question was PBMCs, obtained at follow-up. Receptor source: a male donor with early-stage non-small cell lung cancer.

The J gene is TRBJ2-3, the V gene TRBV12-3 or TRBV12-4; D remains ambiguous. Trimming cost V 6 bases and J 6 bases, with 10 bases left between them. There are 12 residues in the CDR3. The DNA of the CDR3 is TGTGCCAGCAGCACCGAAGCGGATACGCAGTATTTT. Protein product: CASSTEADTQYF.

The rearrangement uses TRBV18 and TRBJ2-1; 8 bases are a match to TRBD1. Trimming removed 1 base from V and 4 bases from J; junction bases left unmatched: 6. CDR1 is KGHSH and CDR2 is LQKENI in the germline V gene. There are 16 residues in the CDR3. The CDR3 sequence: CASSPHQGAPYNEQFF. CDR3 sequence (DNA): TGTGCCAGCTCACCACATCAGGGGGCTCCGTACAATGAGCAGTTCTTC.

The DNA for the CDR3 is TGTGCCAGCAGCTCCGGGAGAAATACTTACGAGCAGTACTTC. Translating it yields CASSSGRNTYEQYF. The genes are TRBV2 and TRBJ2-7, with D possibly matching TRBD2 (6 bases). This CDR3 is built from 14 residues. The V end lost 6 bases, the J end lost 4 bases, and 16 bases lay between the germline ends. CDR1 is SNHLY, CDR2 FYNNEI, per germline.

The chain joins TRBV7-9 to TRBJ2-1; 12 bases align to TRBD2. V gave up 1 base and J gave up 7 bases; unmatched junction bases: 2. In germline, CDR1 is SEHNR, CDR2 FQNEAQ (reference sequence). The CDR3 is 15 residues long. CDR3 in DNA: TGTGCCAGCAGCTTAGGGACTAGCGGGGTGAATGAGCAGTTCTTC. It is translated as CASSLGTSGVNEQFF.

This clonotype was counted between two and nine times. The genes are TRBV20-1 and TRBJ1-5; unclear D gene. Germline-derived CDR1 and CDR2 are DFQATT and SNEGSKA (reference sequence). The germline V and J ends were trimmed by 4 bases and 3 bases, with 7 bases remaining between them. The CDR3 contains 12 residues. Written as DNA, the CDR3 is TGCAGTGCTACCCGAACCAATCAGCCCCAGCATTTT. Amino acids: CSATRTNQPQHF.

J is TRBJ2-3 and V is TRBV5-1; D remains ambiguous. The V gene's germline CDR1 is SGHRS and CDR2 YFSETQ. This CDR3 is built from 14 residues. Trimming left V 4 bases short and J 3 bases short, with 12 bases between. In nucleotides, the CDR3 is TGCGCCAGCAGCGTGGGCCTTTGGACAGATACGCAGTATTTT. Amino acids: CASSVGLWTDTQYF.

This clonotype was seen repeatedly, ten times or more. The chain couples TRBV7-2 to TRBJ1-4; TRBD1 matches at 10 bases. V trimming: 5 bases; J trimming: 8 bases; junction bases outside the gene matches: 8. Germline values: CDR1 SGHTA, CDR2 FQGNSA. The CDR3 has 15 residues. CDR3 in DNA: TGTGCCAGCAGCCCACGACAGGGGGCAAAAGAAAAACTGTTTTTT. It codes for CASSPRQGAKEKLFF. Variable domain in full (rest from reference TRBV7-2 and TRBJ1-4): GAGVSQSPSNKVTEKGKDVELRCDPISGHTALYWYRQSLGQGLEFLIYFQGNSAPDKSGLPSDRFSAERTGGSVSTLTIQRTQQEDSAVYLCASSPRQGAKEKLFFGSGTQLSVL.

The rearrangement uses TRBV23-1 and TRBJ2-7; maybe TRBD1 (6 bases). Being an ORF, TRBV23-1 has a function that is uncertain. This CDR3 region has 16 residues. V lost 0 bases and J 2 bases, leaving 14 bases between the germline ends. The CDR3 nucleotides are TGCGCCAGCAGTCAATCGAGGAGCAGGGGCACCTACGAGCAGTACTTC. It specifies CASSQSRSRGTYEQYF.

Only a few counts were recorded for this clonotype. The chain is built from TRBV6-1 and TRBJ1-1, with D hard to call. The CDR3 spans 12 residues. Germline V gene data show CDR1 as MNHNS and CDR2 as SASEGT. Between the trimmed V and J ends, which lost 6 bases and 5 bases, there was a span of 10 bases. CDR3 DNA: TGTGCCAGCAGCGACGGTTGGACTGAAGCTTTCTTT. This gives the protein CASSDGWTEAFF.

The table lists this clonotype with a few counts. The gene calls are TRBV11-2 and TRBJ2-3; 8 bases fit TRBD1. Germline lookup yields CDR1 SGHAT and CDR2 FQNNGV. V was pared by 5 bases and J by 6 bases, with 13 bases of the junction left unmatched. This CDR3 contains 16 residues. CDR3: CASSGETGVQEDTQYF. DNA of the CDR3: TGTGCCAGCAGCGGGGAGACAGGGGTCCAAGAGGATACGCAGTATTTT.

This clonotype was observed a few times. V gene TRBV5-6 combines with J gene TRBJ1-2; possibly TRBD1 for D (5 bases). Germline loops: CDR1 SGHDT, CDR2 YYEEEE. This CDR3 is built from 15 residues. Trimming shortened V by 3 bases and J by 2 bases, and 14 bases separated the two germline ends. In DNA form, the CDR3 reads TGTGCCAGCAGCTGGGACCCGGTTGGGAACTATGGCTACACCTTC. This gives the protein CASSWDPVGNYGYTF.

V gene TRBV6-5 combines with J gene TRBJ2-7, with TRBD2 identical over 11 bases. From germline, CDR1 is MNHEY and CDR2 SVGAGI. J lost 3 bases, V lost 5 bases, and 3 bases had no gene match. This CDR3 is 14 amino acids long. CDR3 protein: CASSPGTSGYEQYF. Written as DNA, the CDR3 is TGTGCCAGCAGTCCCGGGACTAGCGGCTACGAGCAGTACTTC.

The chain links TRBV18 to TRBJ2-3, with D tentatively TRBD2 (5 bases). V was pared by 3 bases and J by 0 bases, with 10 bases between. The CDR3 is 15 residues long. Germline V CDR1 and CDR2: KGHSH, LQKENI. The CDR3 DNA is TGTGCCAGCTCACCCCCCCGGGGAAGCACAGATACGCAGTATTTT. Residues: CASSPPRGSTDTQYF.

The chain uses TRBV20-1 and TRBJ1-2, with D unresolved. The CDR3 runs 13 residues. Trimming pared 3 bases from V and 6 bases from J, leaving 14 bases between. The germline gives CDR1 DFQATT, CDR2 SNEGSKA (reference sequence). The CDR3 is CSARHISTNGYTF. The CDR3 region has the DNA TGCAGTGCTAGGCACATCTCGACAAATGGCTACACCTTC.

There are a few counts of this clonotype. The V call is TRBV7-2, the J call TRBJ2-2; D is ambiguous. Trimming removed 6 bases at V and 0 bases at J, with 8 bases between. Germline V gives CDR1 SGHTA, CDR2 FQGNSA. The CDR3 has 14 amino acids. As DNA, the CDR3 is TGTGCCAGCAGAGAAACACCGAACACCGGGGAGCTGTTTTTT. It translates to CASRETPNTGELFF. The variable domain in full, completed from reference TRBV7-2 and TRBJ2-2, reads GAGVSQSPSNKVTEKGKDVELRCDPISGHTALYWYRQSLGQGLEFLIYFQGNSAPDKSGLPSDRFSAERTGGSVSTLTIQRTQQEDSAVYLCASRETPNTGELFFGEGSRLTVL.

The chain recombines TRBV12-3 or TRBV12-4 with TRBJ2-3; 9 bases match TRBD1. The CDR3 extends over 15 amino acids. Unmatched junction bases numbered 4, after V lost 6 bases and J lost 0 bases. The CDR3 DNA sequence: TGTGCCAGCAGCCGGACAGGGGATAGCACAGATACGCAGTATTTT. This translates into CASSRTGDSTDTQYF.

This clonotype was recorded at least ten times. The chain is built from TRBV7-9 and TRBJ2-3; TRBD2 might be the D (6 bases). Per the germline V gene, CDR1 is SEHNR and CDR2 is FQNEAQ (reference sequence). Between the trimmed V and J ends, which lost 0 bases and 6 bases, there was a span of 13 bases. This CDR3 comprises 15 residues. CDR3 sequence (DNA): TGTGCCAGCAGCTTAGCTGGCGGGAAACTGGATACGCAGTATTTT. Its protein is CASSLAGGKLDTQYF.

This clonotype showed up many times. CDR3 in DNA: TGTGCCAGCAGCTCCCCGGGACTAGCGGAGCAGTACTTC. Its translation: CASSSPGLAEQYF. The chain combines TRBV7-9 with TRBJ2-7; TRBD2 matches 10 bases. Germline V gene lookup returns CDR1 SEHNR and CDR2 FQNEAQ (reference sequence). The length of the CDR3 is 13 residues. Trimming took 4 bases from V and 7 from J; bases not matched to a gene: 4.